This is a list of T cell receptor beta chains from one sample in a study of T cell repertoires in cytomegalovirus infection. In TCRdb, the reads were re-called with MiXCR into one record per CDR3 protein. This sample carries 120,000 to 150,000 distinct CDR3 sequences, approximately 5.9% of them seen once, and the ten largest clones take roughly 18%. The sequencing input was PBMCs. The receptor set was obtained from a human donor in good health (CMV status not recorded). Some clones in this sample may be carry-over from other donors' samples. Both conserved end residues are part of each CDR3. The D gene is left open where the match is weak. For some rows the clone size is stated as once, few or many, or as a class when expanded; others skip it.

>.|few|TRBV6-2/TRBV6-3|TRBJ2-3|11
TGTGCCAGCAGTTTCGCAGATACGCAGTATTTT
CASSFADTQYF
>TRBD1|many|TRBV7-2|TRBJ2-7|15
TGTGCCAGCAGCTTAGGTCCCGGGACAGCATACGAGCAGTACTTC
CASSLGPGTAYEQYF
>TRBD1|.|TRBV7-2|TRBJ2-2|14
TGTGTCAGCAGGGAGACAGGGGGGCGCGCGGAGCTGTTTTTT
CVSRETGGRAELFF
>.|many|TRBV19|TRBJ1-6|13
TGTGCCAGTAGTAGCACAGGGTCTTCACCCCTCCACTTT
CASSSTGSSPLHF
>.|many|TRBV7-3|TRBJ2-2|17
TGTGCCAGCAGTTTGTTAAGGGTTTCCCAAAACACCGGGGAGCTGTTTTTT
CASSLLRVSQNTGELFF
>.|many|TRBV7-2|TRBJ2-3|16
TGTGCCAGCAAAAAATGGGGGGCTGGGGAAAGAGATACGCAGTATTTT
CASKKWGAGERDTQYF
>TRBD1|many|TRBV6-4|TRBJ2-1|14
TGTGCCAGCAGTGACTCTTCAGGGGGTGATGAGCAGTTCTTC
CASSDSSGGDEQFF
>.|many|TRBV28|TRBJ2-3|12
TGTGCCAGCAGTTCGGGGGCGCATACGCAGTATTTT
CASSSGAHTQYF
>.|many|TRBV7-2|TRBJ2-5|17
TGTGCCAGCAGCTTAGCCGGATCGACAGGACTTCAAGAGACCCAGTACTTC
CASSLAGSTGLQETQYF
>TRBD2|.|TRBV7-2|TRBJ2-5|17
TGTGCCAGCAGCTTAGGACTAGCGGGGGGGGGTCAAGAGACCCAGTACTTC
CASSLGLAGGGQETQYF
>TRBD1|many|TRBV7-8|TRBJ2-3|15
TGTGCCAGCAGCCCCCGGGACAGGGCCACAGATACGCAGTATTTT
CASSPRDRATDTQYF
>.|medium-sized|TRBV7-2|TRBJ2-1|13
TGTGCCAGCTCGGGGAGCTCCTACAATGAGCAGTTCTTC
CASSGSSYNEQFF
>.|many|TRBV28|TRBJ1-1|16
TGTGCCAGCCTCCTCGGACGGACGAACTTTAACACTGAAGCTTTCTTT
CASLLGRTNFNTEAFF
>TRBD1|many|TRBV15|TRBJ2-5|15
TGTGCCACCAGCTTCCCGGGACAGGGCCAAGAGACCCAGTACTTC
CATSFPGQGQETQYF
>.|many|TRBV4-2|TRBJ2-7|15
TGTGCCAGCAGCCAAGAGGCCTCCCCCTACTACGAGCAGTACTTC
CASSQEASPYYEQYF
>.|many|TRBV20-1|TRBJ1-4|14
TGCAGTGCTAGAGATCTACAGGCTAATGAAAAACTGTTTTTT
CSARDLQANEKLFF
>.|many|TRBV7-2|TRBJ2-7|13
TGTGCCAGCAGCTTATTGGTGAGCTACGAGCAGTACTTC
CASSLLVSYEQYF
>.|many|TRBV11-2|TRBJ2-5|14
TGTGCCAGCAGCTTAATTATTCTAGGGGAGACCCAGTACTTC
CASSLIILGETQYF
>.|many|TRBV29-1|TRBJ2-3|11
TGCAGCGTTGAAGATAATTTTGAACGGTATTTT
CSVEDNFERYF
>TRBD1|many|TRBV6-1|TRBJ2-1|15
TGTGCCAGCAGGGGAGACAGGGAAGGATTCAATGAGCAGTTCTTC
CASRGDREGFNEQFF
>TRBD1|many|TRBV19|TRBJ2-7|17
TGTGCCAGTAGTATAGGGGACAGGTACGATGCCTCCTACGAGCAGTACTTC
CASSIGDRYDASYEQYF
>TRBD1|.|TRBV7-2|TRBJ2-3|14
TGTGCCACCGGAGAGCAGGGGGGCACAGATACGCAGTATTTT
CATGEQGGTDTQYF
>.|many|TRBV11-2|TRBJ2-1|16
TGTGCCAGCAGCTTAGATCCCGGACCCATCGCCAATGAGCAGTTCTTC
CASSLDPGPIANEQFF
>.|many|TRBV6-6|TRBJ2-4|17
TGTGCCAGCAGTTACTCGATAGGGCCAGGAGCCAAAAACATTCAGTACTTC
CASSYSIGPGAKNIQYF
>TRBD1|.|TRBV4-3|TRBJ1-2|14
TGCGCCAGCAGCCAGGACAGGGGAAACTATGGCTACACCTTC
CASSQDRGNYGYTF
>TRBD2|.|TRBV9|TRBJ2-3|16
TGTGCCAGCAGCGTAGGCCCAGCGGGGGACACAGATACGCAGTATTTT
CASSVGPAGDTDTQYF
>.|few|TRBV5-6|TRBJ1-2|13
TGTGCCAGCAGAGGGCCCGTCGGGTTTGGCTACACCTTC
CASRGPVGFGYTF
>.|many|TRBV6-2/TRBV6-3|TRBJ2-7|15
TGTGCCAGCAGTTACGGACCTCAGGGGATGGACGAGCAGTACTTC
CASSYGPQGMDEQYF
>.|many|TRBV20-1|TRBJ2-6|16
TGCAGTGCTAGAGCTGTTGGTATCTCTGGGGCCAACGTCCTGACTTTC
CSARAVGISGANVLTF
>.|.|TRBV19|TRBJ1-2|13
TGTGCCAGTAGCCAAAGCCCTGAAGGAAGCTACACCTTC
CASSQSPEGSYTF
>.|few|TRBV7-3|TRBJ2-3|14
TGTGCCAGCAGTTCCAGGGTTGGCGCAAATACGCAGTATTTT
CASSSRVGANTQYF
>TRBD2|many|TRBV7-2|TRBJ2-5|17
TGTGCCAGCAGCCTCTCTGGGGGGGGGTGGTACCAAGAGACCCAGTACTTC
CASSLSGGGWYQETQYF
>.|many|TRBV5-6|TRBJ1-1|16
TGTGCCAGCCCAACCCCCACGGGGCAACGGAACACTGAAGCTTTCTTT
CASPTPTGQRNTEAFF
>TRBD2|many|TRBV7-2|TRBJ2-3|17
TGTGCCAGCAGCTTAGTGGAGAGGGGACTAGCCATGGATACGCAGTATTTT
CASSLVERGLAMDTQYF
>.|many|TRBV7-8|TRBJ2-7|12
TGTGCCAGCAGCCCCTACTCCTACGAGCAGTACTTC
CASSPYSYEQYF
>.|few|TRBV29-1|TRBJ1-5|13
TGCAGCGTGGGGCATTCCTTCAATCAGCCCCAGCATTTT
CSVGHSFNQPQHF
>.|many|TRBV7-6|TRBJ1-3|16
TGTGCCAGCAGCGGCCGGGACGGGGTCTCTGGAAACACCATATATTTT
CASSGRDGVSGNTIYF
>TRBD2|.|TRBV3-1|TRBJ2-2|18
TGTGCCAGCAGCCGGGTTAGCGGGGGCCCTCGTGACACCGGGGAGCTGTTTTTT
CASSRVSGGPRDTGELFF
>.|many|TRBV10-3|TRBJ2-2|14
TGTGCCATCAGTGATTTGCTAGATCCCGGGGAGCTGTTTTTT
CAISDLLDPGELFF
>.|many|TRBV12-3/TRBV12-4|TRBJ1-1|11
TGTGCCAGCAGCCCCGGGGGGGTGGCTTTCTTT
CASSPGGVAFF
>.|many|TRBV7-2|TRBJ2-1|9
TGTGCCAGCAGCAGAGCGCTGTTCTTC
CASSRALFF
>.|many|TRBV11-2|TRBJ1-6|15
TGTGCCAGCAGCGCCCTGGGGGGAAATAATTCACCCCTCCACTTT
CASSALGGNNSPLHF
>TRBD1|.|TRBV7-2|TRBJ1-1|14
TGTGCCAGCAGCTTCTCGGGACAGGGAACTGAAGCTTTCTTT
CASSFSGQGTEAFF
>.|few|TRBV7-9|TRBJ1-2|16
TGTGCCAGCAGCGGAGAACGTTTTGTTTATTTCTATGGCTACACCTTC
CASSGERFVYFYGYTF
>.|few|TRBV14|TRBJ1-1|14
TGTGCCAGCAGCAGGGTAGGGGTGGACACTGAAGCTTTCTTT
CASSRVGVDTEAFF
>.|many|TRBV7-3|TRBJ2-1|14
TGTGCCAGCAGCTTAACCCCGACGGGGGATGAGCAGTTCTTC
CASSLTPTGDEQFF
>.|.|TRBV11-2|TRBJ1-3|13
TGTGCCAGCAGTCCTGCAGCCGGAAACACCATATATTTT
CASSPAAGNTIYF
>TRBD1|few|TRBV12-3/TRBV12-4|TRBJ2-5|14
TGTGCCAGCAGTCCACGACAGGGGGCAGAGACCCAGTACTTC
CASSPRQGAETQYF
>.|once|TRBV20-1|TRBJ2-7|14
TGCAGTGCCAGAGAACGGGTCCTGGGTGGGGAGCAGTACTTC
CSARERVLGGEQYF
>TRBD1|.|TRBV19|TRBJ1-5|14
TGTGCCACCAGACAGGGGGTAGGTATTCAGCCCCAGCATTTT
CATRQGVGIQPQHF
>TRBD1|many|TRBV7-8|TRBJ2-5|15
TGTGCCAGCAGCCTCGGGACGACAGGGGGAGAGACCCAGTACTTC
CASSLGTTGGETQYF
>.|.|TRBV20-1|TRBJ1-6|12
TGCAGTGCTAGAGCTCCGAATTCACCCCTCCACTTT
CSARAPNSPLHF
>TRBD2|many|TRBV12-3/TRBV12-4|TRBJ2-5|16
TGTGCCAGCAGTTTGTGGACTAGCGGGGGGCAAGAGACCCAGTACTTC
CASSLWTSGGQETQYF
>.|many|TRBV7-2|TRBJ1-5|14
TGTGCCAGCAGCTTTACTTCCCAGGGTCAGCCCCAGCATTTT
CASSFTSQGQPQHF
>.|few|TRBV11-2|TRBJ1-1|14
TGTGCCAGCAGCTTGTCAACCATGAACACTGAAGCTTTCTTT
CASSLSTMNTEAFF
>TRBD1|many|TRBV7-2|TRBJ1-1|14
TGTGCCAGCAGCCCTGACAGGGCAGTCACTGAAGCTTTCTTT
CASSPDRAVTEAFF
>.|many|TRBV7-8|TRBJ1-3|15
TGTGCCAGCATCCCCTTCAGGGACTCTGGAAACACCATATATTTT
CASIPFRDSGNTIYF
>.|many|TRBV19|TRBJ1-5|13
TGTGCCACCAACCCGACAGGCAATCAGCCCCAGCATTTT
CATNPTGNQPQHF
>TRBD1|many|TRBV20-1|TRBJ2-7|16
TGCAGTGCTACACAGACAGGGGATAAGGGAAAAAACGAGCAGTACTTC
CSATQTGDKGKNEQYF
>TRBD2|many|TRBV7-2|TRBJ2-7|14
TGTGCCAGCACCTGGAACCCGGGGGGCTACGAGCAGTACTTC
CASTWNPGGYEQYF